This TCR beta chain was captured by sequencing in a study of blood T cell repertoires in COVID-19. For the study at large: Whether acute or convalescent, the COVID-19 samples came from the United States, Italy and Spain. The cDNA or gDNA used as material had been derived from T cells, B-cell-depleted T cells, or PBMCs.

Seattle-derived patients entered the study during active infection and were followed longitudinally. Profiled with immunoSEQ multiplex PCR; TCRdb holds only in-frame clones, not every one. The table records fewer than 200,000 clones, around 90% of them present only once. This CDR3 is 16 amino acids long. Germline V gene data show CDR1 as SGHRS and CDR2 as YFSETQ. Trimming pared 0 bases from V and 6 bases from J, leaving 15 bases between. V and J are TRBV5-1 and TRBJ2-2; no firm D call. The TCR comes from a woman at least 80 years old with COVID-19, enrolled during active disease. Sequenced input: peripheral blood. CDR3 in DNA: TGCGCCAGCAGCTTGGCTACAGCCCAGGTCGCCGGGGAGCTGTTTTTT. Translating gives CASSLATAQVAGELFF.